The 25 T cell receptor beta chains below all came from one sample that was sequenced in a study of cytomegalovirus exposure and HLA in healthy donors. Amplification used 60 Vbeta primers and 13 Jbeta primers. Clones were sequenced by immunoSEQ multiplex PCR, and TCRdb holds only the in-frame ones, with some missing. The sample shows 100,000 to 150,000 clones, around 80% of them seen only once. Sequenced: PBMCs. The receptors derive from a woman in her forties or fifties in good health and CMV-seropositive.

The rearrangement joins TRBV18 to TRBJ2-5; 7 nucleotides align to TRBD1. The CDR3 is 16 residues long. V dropped 0 bases and J dropped 3; count of bases not matched to a gene: 7. In germline, CDR1 is KGHSH, CDR2 LQKENI. In DNA, the CDR3 is TGTGCCAGCTCACCACCCCAGGGGGTGGTAAAAGAGACCCAGTACTTC. Protein product: CASSPPQGVVKETQYF.

The V call is TRBV7-9, the J call TRBJ1-5; 10 bases fit TRBD1. Germline V CDR1 and CDR2: SEHNR, FQNEAQ (reference sequence). The trim removed 4 bases at V and 0 bases at J, leaving 6 bases unmatched. This CDR3 is built from 17 residues. The CDR3 DNA reads as TGTGCCAGCAGCTCCGGGACAGGGGTATATAGCAATCAGCCCCAGCATTTT. Translation: CASSSGTGVYSNQPQHF.

The chain joins TRBV18 to TRBJ2-3; 10 nucleotides line up with TRBD2. Trimming at V came to 6 bases and at J to 11 bases, leaving 17 bases not matched to a gene. The CDR3 extends over 16 amino acids. The germline V gene encodes CDR1 KGHSH and CDR2 LQKENI. The CDR3 DNA follows: TGTGCCAGCTCCCCCGACTCAGCGGGAGGGGCGCGGGGGCAGTATTTT. Protein product: CASSPDSAGGARGQYF.

The genes are TRBV7-6 and TRBJ2-5, with TRBD2 identical over 13 bases. Germline assignment: CDR1 SGHVS and CDR2 FNYEAQ. The CDR3 contains 16 residues. The junction had 9 bases not matched to a gene; V was cut back by 6 bases and J by 5 bases. The CDR3 bases are TGTGCCAGCAGGCAACTAGCGGGAGGGCCGGTGGAGACCCAGTACTTC. Protein: CASRQLAGGPVETQYF.

Here the CDR3 reads CASSLPGEDYGYTF. As DNA, the CDR3 is TGTGCCAGCAGCTTGCCGGGTGAGGACTATGGCTACACCTTC. V gene TRBV5-5 combines with J gene TRBJ1-2; D is ambiguous. Deletions cut 1 base from V and 3 bases from J, with 10 bases between. Germline V gene data show CDR1 as SGHKS and CDR2 as YYEKEE (reference sequence). The CDR3 is 14 residues long.

This chain joins TRBV11-2 and TRBJ2-2, with TRBD1 matching 7 bases. The CDR3 contains 16 residues. J was trimmed by 7 bases and V by 3 bases; bases with no gene match: 11. CDR1 is SGHAT and CDR2 is FQNNGV in the germline V gene. CDR3 amino acids: CASSLLAPGGGGELFF. The CDR3 coding sequence is TGTGCCAGCAGCTTGCTCGCTCCAGGGGGTGGCGGGGAGCTGTTTTTT.

The chain employs TRBV18 and TRBJ2-7; D is perhaps TRBD2 (6 bases). In germline, CDR1 is KGHSH, CDR2 LQKENI. V lost 0 bases and J 3 bases, leaving 12 bases between the germline ends. CDR3 length: 15 amino acids. The CDR3 protein is CASSPPGGASYEQYF. In nucleotides, the CDR3 is TGTGCCAGCTCACCACCGGGGGGAGCAAGCTACGAGCAGTACTTC.

V and J are TRBV18 and TRBJ1-3; 7 nucleotides agree with TRBD1. Trimming removed 4 bases from V and 0 bases from J; junction bases left unmatched: 12. Germline CDR1 reads KGHSH; CDR2 reads LQKENI. The CDR3 contains 18 residues. In nucleotides, the CDR3 is TGTGCCAGCTCACGATCTTCTCCCAGGGGGAACTCTGGAAACACCATATATTTT. Residues: CASSRSSPRGNSGNTIYF.

V and J are TRBV7-9 and TRBJ1-4, with D unclear. V shed 0 bases and J shed 6 bases, with 8 bases lying between them. The CDR3 extends over 14 amino acids. Germline lookup yields CDR1 SEHNR and CDR2 FQNEAQ (reference sequence). CDR3 amino acids: CASSLAKSDEKLFF. CDR3 DNA sequence: TGTGCCAGCAGCTTAGCGAAGTCAGATGAAAAACTGTTTTTT.

The chain carries TRBV7-2 and TRBJ2-7, with 8 bases aligning to TRBD2. Germline CDR1 and CDR2: SGHTA and FQGNSA. The length of the CDR3 is 15 residues. J was trimmed by 0 bases and V by 8 bases; bases with no gene match: 9. The CDR3: CASGGGGGTSYEQYF. CDR3 bases: TGTGCCAGCGGGGGGGGCGGGGGGACCTCCTACGAGCAGTACTTC.

The V gene is TRBV5-1, the J gene TRBJ2-7, with D possibly TRBD2 on 6 matching bases. V lost 2 bases and J 3 bases, leaving 12 bases between the germline ends. The CDR3 runs 14 residues. CDR1 and CDR2 from the germline V gene are SGHRS and YFSETQ. DNA of the CDR3: TGCGCCAGCAGCTTTCGTACGGGAGACTACGAGCAGTACTTC. Protein product: CASSFRTGDYEQYF. Together with reference TRBV5-1 and TRBJ2-7, the CDR3 gives the full variable domain: KAGVTQTPRYLIKTRGQQVTLSCSPISGHRSVSWYQQTPGQGLQFLFEYFSETQRNKGNFPGRFSGRQFSNSRSEMNVSTLELGDSALYLCASSFRTGDYEQYFGPGTRLTVT.

The chain's CDR3 is CAISGVAGLEAFF. CDR3 nucleotide sequence: TGTGCCATCAGTGGGGTGGCAGGGCTTGAAGCTTTCTTT. The chain recombines TRBV10-3 with TRBJ1-1; D is perhaps TRBD1 (5 bases). Germline V lookup: CDR1 ENHRY, CDR2 SYGVKD. The CDR3 contains 13 residues. Between the trimmed V and J ends, which lost 4 bases and 7 bases, there was a span of 13 bases.

This clone was recorded a few times. CDR3 protein: CASSVLSGSSYEQYF. DNA of the CDR3: TGTGCCAGCTCAGTACTTAGCGGAAGCTCCTACGAGCAGTACTTC. V and J are TRBV18 and TRBJ2-7; D might be TRBD2 (6 bases). The CDR3 sequence is 15 residues long. The germline CDR1 and CDR2 sequences are KGHSH and LQKENI. The V end lost 5 bases, the J end lost 0 bases, and 14 bases lay between the germline ends.

The chain couples TRBV5-8 to TRBJ2-1; 8 bases align to TRBD1. V lost 2 bases, J lost 9 bases, and 7 bases stayed unmatched. The CDR3 totals 14 residues. Looked up from germline, CDR1 is SGHTS and CDR2 is YDEGEE. CDR3 sequence: CASSLLRGTGEQFF. The CDR3 nucleotides are TGTGCCAGCAGCTTACTTCGGGGGACAGGTGAGCAGTTCTTC.

The chain uses TRBV5-1 and TRBJ2-1; D perhaps matches TRBD2 (6 bases). CDR3 length equals 15 residues. V dropped 0 bases and J dropped 4 bases, with 11 bases sitting between them. Germline CDR1 is SGHRS and CDR2 is YFSETQ. CDR3 loop: CASSLEASAYNEQFF. The CDR3 DNA is TGCGCCAGCAGCTTGGAGGCTAGCGCTTACAATGAGCAGTTCTTC.

The chain uses TRBV5-1 and TRBJ1-2, with 8 bases matching TRBD1. The CDR3 loop spans 12 amino acids. Germline V gives CDR1 SGHRS, CDR2 YFSETQ. V gave up 3 bases and J gave up 6 bases; unmatched junction bases: 1. CDR3 protein: CASSSDRDGYTF. The CDR3 DNA is TGCGCCAGCAGCTCGGACAGGGATGGCTACACCTTC.

V and J are TRBV29-1 and TRBJ1-2; D remains unclear. V dropped 7 bases and J dropped 2 bases, with 8 bases sitting between them. Germline V lookup: CDR1 SQVTM, CDR2 ANQGSEA. The CDR3 consists of 11 residues. The CDR3 region is CSAAENYGYTF. As DNA, the CDR3 is TGCAGCGCCGCCGAGAACTATGGCTACACCTTC.

This clone appeared once. For the CDR3, the DNA is TGTGCCAGCAGCAAAGATCCAGGACAGCCCCAGCATTTT. The encoded protein is CASSKDPGQPQHF. This rearrangement joins TRBV7-2 to TRBJ1-5; D is uncertain. Germline V lookup: CDR1 SGHTA, CDR2 FQGNSA. Trimming took 5 bases from V and 7 from J, leaving 12 bases between them. The CDR3 is 13 residues long.

In its sample, this clone was seen once. The chain combines TRBV6-7 with TRBJ2-5, with 10 bases that match TRBD1. Being an ORF, TRBV6-7 has a function that is uncertain. This CDR3 contains 14 residues. V shed 8 bases, J shed 5 bases, and the junction held 8 bases outside the gene matches. The CDR3 DNA follows: TGTGCCAGCTTCCGACAGGGGGCTAATGAGACCCAGTACTTC. Translation: CASFRQGANETQYF.

V and J are TRBV2 and TRBJ1-1; unclear D gene. Trimming cost V 2 bases and J 4 bases, with 5 bases left between them. Germline V gene data show CDR1 as SNHLY and CDR2 as FYNNEI. The CDR3 spans 12 residues. The CDR3 loop reads CASSEQATEAFF. CDR3 sequence (DNA): TGTGCCAGCAGTGAACAGGCCACTGAAGCTTTCTTT.

A few counts support this clone. The chain links TRBV10-1 to TRBJ1-5; 9 positions match TRBD1. V shed 0 bases, J shed 4 bases, and the junction held 4 bases outside the gene matches. From germline, CDR1 is WNHNN and CDR2 SYGVQD (reference sequence). This CDR3 is built from 16 residues. CDR3 loop: CASSESRDRDNQPQHF. In DNA, the CDR3 is TGCGCCAGCAGTGAGTCCAGGGACAGGGATAATCAGCCCCAGCATTTT.

The CDR3 reads CASSFRPALAGGEQFF. CDR3 DNA: TGTGCCAGCAGCTTCCGCCCTGCGTTAGCGGGGGGAGAGCAGTTCTTC. The chain combines TRBV7-2 with TRBJ2-1, with 10 nucleotides matching TRBD2. CDR3 length: 16 residues. The V and J ends lost 3 bases and 10 bases, in that order; junction bases with no gene match: 12. Germline CDR1 reads SGHTA; CDR2 reads FQGNSA.

The chain carries TRBV4-2 and TRBJ2-3; possible D gene TRBD1, 5 bases. This CDR3 is built from 14 residues. V was trimmed by 1 base and J by 6 bases, leaving 11 bases between them. Germline CDR1 LGHNA, CDR2 YNFKEQ. Written as DNA, the CDR3 is TGTGCCAGCAGCCAAGTTGGACACATTGATACGCAGTATTTT. Protein product: CASSQVGHIDTQYF.

The V and J genes are TRBV5-1 and TRBJ2-1; TRBD1 matches at 10 bases. V lost 4 bases to trimming and J lost 2 bases; unmatched junction nucleotides: 6. CDR3 size: 16 residues. The germline gives CDR1 SGHRS, CDR2 YFSETQ. CDR3 nucleotide sequence: TGCGCCAGCAGCCCCGGGACAGGGGCGACCTACAATGAGCAGTTCTTC. Residues: CASSPGTGATYNEQFF.

This rearrangement joins TRBV10-1 to TRBJ1-6, with D tentatively TRBD1 (5 bases). Trimming took 8 bases from V and 7 from J, leaving 15 bases between them. Germline V gene data show CDR1 as WNHNN and CDR2 as SYGVQD (reference sequence). CDR3 length: 14 amino acids. CDR3 bases: TGCGCCAGCGAATGGGGCCCATGGAATTCACCCCTCCACTTT. This sequence encodes CASEWGPWNSPLHF.